Shown below are 12 T cell receptor beta chains from a single sample sequenced in a study of T cell responses to AZD1222 COVID-19 vaccine. Sequencing was performed with immunoSEQ multiplex PCR; in TCRdb, only in-frame clones are kept and a portion is missing. Of more than 50,000 clones listed, about 91% were seen once; the top ten hold under 3.5%. The material was peripheral blood, obtained 28 days after the second AZD1222 dose. These receptors were collected from an adult who received the AZD1222 COVID-19 vaccine.

J is TRBJ1-1 and V is TRBV5-1; unclear D gene. Between the trimmed V and J ends, which lost 0 bases and 5 bases, there was a span of 5 bases. The CDR3 runs to 12 residues. Germline V gives CDR1 SGHRS, CDR2 YFSETQ. The CDR3 is CASSLVGTEAFF. The CDR3 bases are TGCGCCAGCAGCTTGGTGGGAACTGAAGCTTTCTTT.

The chain's CDR3 is CASSRDRSTDTQYF. The CDR3 region has the DNA TGTGCCAGTAGTCGGGACCGGAGCACAGATACGCAGTATTTT. The gene calls are TRBV19 and TRBJ2-3; D assignment may be TRBD1 or TRBD2 (5 bases each). CDR1 and CDR2 from the germline V gene are LNHDA and SQIVND (reference sequence). The CDR3 loop spans 14 amino acids. V lost 5 bases and J 0 bases, leaving 9 bases between the germline ends.

This chain uses TRBV5-1 with TRBJ1-3, with D unresolved. The CDR3 is 14 residues long. Germline lookup yields CDR1 SGHRS and CDR2 YFSETQ. Deletions cut 4 bases from V and 2 bases from J, with 10 bases between. CDR3 residues: CASSIAPPGNTIYF. The CDR3 region has the DNA TGCGCCAGCAGCATAGCCCCCCCTGGAAACACCATATATTTT.

The V gene is TRBV11-2, the J gene TRBJ1-2; 7 bases are shared with TRBD1. With V trimmed by 5 bases and J by 5 bases, 5 bases remained unmatched. This CDR3 has 13 residues. From germline, CDR1 is SGHAT and CDR2 FQNNGV. CDR3 nucleotide sequence: TGTGCCAGCAGCCTTGACAGGGAGTATGGCTACACCTTC. This translates into CASSLDREYGYTF.

This clone was found once. V and J are TRBV24-1 and TRBJ1-5; no firm D call. V was pared by 5 bases and J by 2 bases, with 9 bases between. CDR1 KGHDR and CDR2 SFDVKD come from the germline V gene. The length of the CDR3 is 14 residues. CDR3 sequence reads: CATSAGRGNQPQHF. CDR3 DNA sequence: TGTGCCACCAGTGCCGGAAGGGGCAATCAGCCCCAGCATTTT.

The V call is TRBV18, the J call TRBJ1-5; tentative D call: TRBD1 (5 bases). The V gene lost 2 bases and the J gene lost 2 bases, with 13 bases spanning the gap. The length of the CDR3 is 16 residues. Per the germline V gene, CDR1 is KGHSH and CDR2 is LQKENI. Written as DNA, the CDR3 is TGTGCCAGCTCACCAGCGGGGGGTACGGGCAATCAGCCCCAGCATTTT. This sequence encodes CASSPAGGTGNQPQHF.

The CDR3 region has the DNA TGCAGCGTTTCACAGGGATACGGTGAGCAGTTCTTC. It codes for CSVSQGYGEQFF. The V gene is TRBV29-1, the J gene TRBJ2-1, with a weak D call TRBD1 (6 bases). V shed 5 bases and J shed 9 bases, with 14 bases lying between them. Germline loops: CDR1 SQVTM, CDR2 ANQGSEA. This CDR3 comprises 12 residues.

The chain joins TRBV5-1 to TRBJ1-2; 7 nucleotides line up with TRBD1. The CDR3 is 15 amino acids. Per the germline V gene, CDR1 is SGHRS and CDR2 is YFSETQ. V shed 4 bases and J 4 bases; nucleotides not matched to a gene: 10. This CDR3 reads CASSQGTVGAYGYTF. The CDR3 nucleotides read TGCGCCAGCAGCCAAGGGACAGTCGGGGCCTATGGCTACACCTTC.

This chain connects TRBV28 to TRBJ2-5, with D tentatively TRBD1 (6 bases). The CDR3 loop spans 14 amino acids. Germline CDR1 MDHEN, CDR2 SYDVKM. V dropped 2 bases and J dropped 1 base, with 8 bases sitting between them. The chain's CDR3 is CASSLGTPQETQYF. CDR3 bases: TGTGCCAGCAGTTTAGGGACACCCCAAGAGACCCAGTACTTC.

This clone was observed a few times. The V and J genes are TRBV28 and TRBJ2-1; D is tentatively TRBD1 or TRBD2 (6 bases each). This CDR3 has 11 amino acids. Looked up from germline, CDR1 is MDHEN and CDR2 is SYDVKM. Trimming pared 6 bases from V and 14 bases from J, leaving 14 bases between. CDR3 in amino acids: CASRGGPLEFF. CDR3 DNA: TGTGCCAGCAGAGGGGGGCCCCTGGAGTTCTTC.

The rearrangement links TRBV30 to TRBJ2-3; D tentatively reads TRBD1 or TRBD2 (5 bases each). The CDR3 sequence is 15 residues long. The germline V gene encodes CDR1 GTSNPN and CDR2 SVGIG (reference sequence). V was cut by 2 bases and J by 1 base, with 13 bases left in between. Here the CDR3 reads CAWSPGRGGTDTQYF. As DNA, the CDR3 is TGTGCCTGGAGTCCGGGGAGAGGGGGCACAGATACGCAGTATTTT.

The V call is TRBV5-4, the J call TRBJ2-1, with D tentatively TRBD2 (6 bases). This CDR3 has 15 residues. Germline V gives CDR1 SGHNT, CDR2 YYREEE (reference sequence). V dropped 5 bases and J dropped 4 bases, with 16 bases sitting between them. For the CDR3, the DNA is TGTGCCAGCAGTTCATTCGGGAGAGGGTACAATGAGCAGTTCTTC. It translates to CASSSFGRGYNEQFF.